Sequencing of this TCR beta chain was carried out in a study of blood T cell repertoires in COVID-19. Libraries were prepared by immunoSEQ multiplex PCR; TCRdb keeps only in-frame clonotypes and omits some of them. The sample has roughly 200,000 clones; nearly 90% are singletons. With V trimmed by 1 base and J by 1 base, 8 bases remained unmatched. CDR3 length: 17 amino acids. Per germline, CDR1 LGHDT and CDR2 YNNKEL (reference sequence). This clonotype was obtained from a woman aged 40 to 49 with acute COVID-19. V and J are TRBV3-1 (or the pseudogene TRBV3-2) and TRBJ2-3; 7 nucleotides align to TRBD1. The specimen was PBMCs or T cells enriched from blood (not recorded which). The CDR3 DNA is TGTGCCAGCAGCCAAGTGCAAGGGGGCAAAGGCACAGATACGCAGTATTTT. It encodes CASSQVQGGKGTDTQYF.